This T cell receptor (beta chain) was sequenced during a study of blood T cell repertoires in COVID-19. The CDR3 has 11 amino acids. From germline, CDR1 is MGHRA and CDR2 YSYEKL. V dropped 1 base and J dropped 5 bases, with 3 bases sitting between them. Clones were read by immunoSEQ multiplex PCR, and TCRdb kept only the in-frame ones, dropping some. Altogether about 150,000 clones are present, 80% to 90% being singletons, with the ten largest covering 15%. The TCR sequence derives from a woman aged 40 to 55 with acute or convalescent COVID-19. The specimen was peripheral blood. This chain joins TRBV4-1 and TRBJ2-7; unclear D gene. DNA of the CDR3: TGCGCCAGCAGCCAAGCTAACGAGCAGTACTTC. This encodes CASSQANEQYF.